One sample yielded the 26 T cell receptor beta chains listed below, sequenced in a study of technical replicates of blood from a handful of donors. Produced via immunoSEQ multiplex PCR; TCRdb's table is partial and in-frame only. Of under 95,000 clones in the sample, roughly 94% are singletons; the top ten hold 0.2% to 0.3%. Sequencing used T cells isolated from PBMCs. These TCRs come from a human donor in good health.

This clone was seen a few times. V usage is TRBV28 and J usage is TRBJ2-7; 8 bases fit TRBD1. Germline lookup yields CDR1 MDHEN and CDR2 SYDVKM. J lost 1 base, V lost 5 bases, and 22 bases had no gene match. The CDR3 has 20 residues. CDR3 sequence reads: CASSLPPGQGAWLESYEQYF. The CDR3 coding sequence is TGTGCCAGCAGTCTGCCCCCGGGGCAGGGGGCCTGGCTAGAATCCTACGAGCAGTACTTC. The entire variable domain, with the rest obtained from reference TRBV28 and TRBJ2-7, is as follows: DVKVTQSSRYLVKRTGEKVFLECVQDMDHENMFWYRQDPGLGLRLIYFSYDVKMKEKGDIPEGYSVSREKKERFSLILESASTNQTSMYLCASSLPPGQGAWLESYEQYFGPGTRLTVT.

The genes are TRBV6-1 and TRBJ2-1, with TRBD1 matching over 8 bases. Germline-derived CDR1 and CDR2 are MNHNS and SASEGT. V was clipped by 6 bases and J by 2 bases; unmatched bases: 6. This CDR3 has 15 amino acids. The CDR3 protein is CASRDRVLPYNEQFF. In DNA, the CDR3 is TGTGCCAGCAGGGACAGGGTCTTGCCCTACAATGAGCAGTTCTTC.

V and J are TRBV4-1 and TRBJ2-7, with 9 bases fitting TRBD1. This CDR3 contains 15 residues. J was trimmed by 4 bases and V by 0 bases; bases with no gene match: 4. Germline V gene lookup returns CDR1 MGHRA and CDR2 YSYEKL. In DNA, the CDR3 is TGCGCCAGCAGCCAAGATCTGGGACAGGGTTACGAGCAGTACTTC. Amino acid sequence: CASSQDLGQGYEQYF.

The chain links TRBV7-9 to TRBJ2-7, with D hard to call. Germline CDR1 is SEHNR and CDR2 is FQNEAQ (reference sequence). The CDR3 consists of 12 residues. V lost 1 base and J lost 4, with 5 bases in between. The DNA of the CDR3 is TGTGCCAGCAGCTTAGTGGAGTACGAGCAGTACTTC. Translating it yields CASSLVEYEQYF.

The chain is built from TRBV9 and TRBJ2-5; TRBD2 matches 10 bases. The CDR3 covers 15 residues. The J segment lost 1 base and the V segment lost 3 bases, leaving 3 bases of the junction unmatched. Germline lookup yields CDR1 SGDLS and CDR2 YYNGEE. The chain's CDR3 is CASSARTSGQETQYF. Written as DNA, the CDR3 is TGTGCCAGCAGCGCAAGGACTAGCGGCCAAGAGACCCAGTACTTC.

The chain joins TRBV4-1 to TRBJ2-4, with 8 bases matching TRBD2. CDR3 length equals 13 residues. With 2 bases clipped from V and 8 bases from J, the junction kept 2 bases outside the gene matches. Germline CDR1 is MGHRA and CDR2 is YSYEKL. CDR3 in amino acids: CASSQLAGDIQYF. Written as DNA, the CDR3 is TGCGCCAGCAGCCAACTAGCGGGTGACATTCAGTACTTC.

Concerning this clone: Distinct nucleotide sequences in the sample also encode this CDR3. The chain carries TRBV5-6 and TRBJ2-7; unclear D gene. This CDR3 contains 13 residues. V gave up 2 bases and J gave up 3 bases, with 9 bases separating them. Per germline, CDR1 SGHDT and CDR2 YYEEEE. DNA of the CDR3: TGTGCCAGCAGCTTAGAACGTAGCTACGAGCAGTACTTC. Its protein is CASSLERSYEQYF.

The rearrangement uses TRBV13 and TRBJ2-6, with D possibly TRBD1 on 6 matching bases. Germline values: CDR1 PRHDT, CDR2 FYEKMQ (reference sequence). The CDR3 runs 19 residues. V dropped 4 bases and J dropped 0 bases, with 19 bases sitting between them. CDR3: CASSSGGGLGGSGANVLTF. CDR3 coding DNA: TGTGCCAGCAGCTCCGGAGGTGGGTTAGGGGGCTCTGGGGCCAACGTCCTGACTTTC.

The V and J genes are TRBV4-2 and TRBJ2-1; no clear D gene. Germline V gives CDR1 LGHNA, CDR2 YNFKEQ. Trimming cost V 2 bases and J 8 bases, with 10 bases left between them. The CDR3 extends over 13 amino acids. The CDR3, as DNA: TGTGCCAGCAGCCAAAGTACGCTAGATGAGCAGTTCTTC. Translating gives CASSQSTLDEQFF.

The V call is TRBV10-3, the J call TRBJ1-1, with a tentative D call TRBD1 (6 bases). The CDR3 sequence is 13 residues long. Germline CDR1 reads ENHRY; CDR2 reads SYGVKD. V lost 7 bases, J lost 7 bases, and 16 bases lay in between. The CDR3 DNA reads as TGTGCCATCAATGACAGGTCTTACGATGAAGCTTTCTTT. This codes for CAINDRSYDEAFF.

The count of this clone is one. The rearrangement links TRBV19 to TRBJ2-3; 8 nucleotides line up with TRBD2. The V gene's germline CDR1 is LNHDA and CDR2 SQIVND (reference sequence). The CDR3 sequence is 15 residues long. The V gene end was trimmed by 10 bases and the J gene end by 3 bases; junction bases not matched to a gene: 12. CDR3 bases: TGTGCCACCGAATCCGGGGGGGGACTAACAGATACGCAGTATTTT. Its translation is CATESGGGLTDTQYF.

CDR3 in DNA: TGTGCCAGCAGTGTAGGTGTGGGCAGGAGCAATCAGCCCCAGCATTTT. This gives the protein CASSVGVGRSNQPQHF. The chain links TRBV2 to TRBJ1-5; no clear D. Germline V gives CDR1 SNHLY, CDR2 FYNNEI. Trimming pared 4 bases from V and 1 base from J, leaving 14 bases between. This CDR3 has 16 residues.

This clone occurred once. V usage is TRBV19 and J usage is TRBJ2-1, with D uncertain. CDR1 and CDR2 (germline): LNHDA, SQIVND (reference sequence). V lost 3 bases to trimming and J lost 7 bases, with 10 bases between them. CDR3 size: 13 residues. DNA of the CDR3: TGTGCCAGTAGTATGCGCCGTGTGAATGAGCAGTTCTTC. It codes for CASSMRRVNEQFF.

J is TRBJ1-1 and V is TRBV7-9, with TRBD1 as a possible D gene (5 bases). Looked up from germline, CDR1 is SEHNR and CDR2 is FQNEAQ (reference sequence). The V gene lost 2 bases and the J gene lost 5 bases, with 12 bases spanning the gap. This CDR3 has 14 amino acids. The CDR3: CASSLSGWDTEAFF. The CDR3 DNA sequence: TGTGCCAGCAGCTTATCAGGGTGGGATACTGAAGCTTTCTTT.

The chain employs TRBV6-5 and TRBJ2-1, with D possibly being TRBD2 (6 bases). Per germline, CDR1 MNHEY and CDR2 SVGAGI. V was clipped by 0 bases and J by 9 bases, with 12 bases between them. CDR3 length equals 14 residues. The CDR3 loop is CASSYSYGGGEQFF. In nucleotides, the CDR3 is TGTGCCAGCAGTTACTCGTACGGGGGAGGTGAGCAGTTCTTC.

CDR3 in amino acids: CASSFLTGFRAEQYF. CDR3 coding DNA: TGTGCCAGCAGTTTCCTTACAGGGTTCCGTGCCGAGCAGTACTTC. This chain joins TRBV28 and TRBJ2-7; D might be TRBD1 (6 bases). This CDR3 is built from 15 residues. Germline V CDR1 and CDR2: MDHEN, SYDVKM. The V end lost 3 bases, the J end lost 6 bases, and 18 bases lay between the germline ends. Using reference TRBV28 and TRBJ2-7 for the parts outside the CDR3, the full variable domain is DVKVTQSSRYLVKRTGEKVFLECVQDMDHENMFWYRQDPGLGLRLIYFSYDVKMKEKGDIPEGYSVSREKKERFSLILESASTNQTSMYLCASSFLTGFRAEQYFGPGTRLTVT.

The chain combines TRBV18 with TRBJ1-4, with 9 nucleotides matching TRBD1. The CDR3 extends over 13 amino acids. With 10 bases clipped from V and 8 bases from J, the junction kept 8 bases outside the gene matches. Germline V lookup: CDR1 KGHSH, CDR2 LQKENI. The CDR3 region has the DNA TGTGCCACCATGGGACAGGGACAAGAAAAACTGTTTTTT. It translates to CATMGQGQEKLFF.

This chain connects TRBV6-1 to TRBJ1-1; TRBD1 is a possible D gene (6 bases). The CDR3 runs 14 residues. Trimming stripped 11 bases from V and 4 bases from J, with 20 bases between. CDR1 is MNHNS, CDR2 SASEGT, per germline. CDR3 in amino acids: CAVLSKQGGTEAFF. The CDR3 region has the DNA TGTGCCGTTCTATCCAAACAGGGCGGCACTGAAGCTTTCTTT.

The chain uses TRBV6-1 and TRBJ2-7, with D perhaps matching TRBD2 (5 bases). V gave up 6 bases and J gave up 2 bases, with 17 bases separating them. The CDR3 extends over 15 amino acids. The germline CDR1 and CDR2 sequences are MNHNS and SASEGT. CDR3 nucleotides: TGTGCCAGCAGGGGGAGACACGATTACCCCTACGAGCAGTACTTC. Translated: CASRGRHDYPYEQYF.

This chain links TRBV30 with TRBJ1-2; 9 bases agree with TRBD1. After removal of 0 bases from V and 4 bases from J, the junction contained 12 bases not matched to a gene. The CDR3 extends over 17 amino acids. The germline gives CDR1 GTSNPN, CDR2 SVGIG (reference sequence). The CDR3, as DNA: TGTGCCTGGAGTGTACTGGGAGACAGGGGGTTTGTCTATGGCTACACCTTC. Its protein is CAWSVLGDRGFVYGYTF.

The chain has TRBV25-1 and TRBJ2-2, with 12 bases lining up with TRBD1. There are 18 residues in the CDR3. The trim removed 3 bases at V and 4 bases at J, leaving 9 bases unmatched. CDR1 is MGHDK and CDR2 is SYGVNS in the germline V gene. The CDR3 bases are TGTGCCAGCAGTGACCTCCCGGGACAGGGGGCTGGCACCGGGGAGCTGTTTTTT. Its translation is CASSDLPGQGAGTGELFF.

The rearrangement links TRBV5-6 to TRBJ2-1, with 9 bases fitting TRBD2. From germline, CDR1 is SGHDT and CDR2 YYEEEE. J was trimmed by 8 bases and V by 2 bases; bases with no gene match: 14. This CDR3 has 17 amino acids. The CDR3 nucleotides read TGTGCCAGCAGCTTTCTCGGTGAGGCGGGGGGGCCCGATGAGCAGTTCTTC. It translates to CASSFLGEAGGPDEQFF. The full variable domain, its missing parts supplied by reference TRBV5-6 and TRBJ2-1, is DAGVTQSPTHLIKTRGQQVTLRCSPKSGHDTVSWYQQALGQGPQFIFQYYEEEERQRGNFPDRFSGHQFPNYSSELNVNALLLGDSALYLCASSFLGEAGGPDEQFFGPGTRLTVL.

This chain connects TRBV5-5 to TRBJ1-4; TRBD1 matches at 9 bases. CDR3 length: 18 amino acids. V was pared by 0 bases and J by 2 bases, with 8 bases of the junction left unmatched. The germline gives CDR1 SGHKS, CDR2 YYEKEE (reference sequence). This CDR3 reads CASSLEGGQGDTNEKLFF. CDR3 DNA: TGTGCCAGCAGCTTGGAGGGGGGACAGGGAGACACTAATGAAAAACTGTTTTTT.

The J gene is TRBJ2-1, the V gene TRBV27, with TRBD2 matching 11 bases. Germline CDR1 and CDR2: MNHEY and SMNVEV (reference sequence). The CDR3 consists of 18 residues. V was clipped by 3 bases and J by 7 bases; unmatched bases: 14. The CDR3 region is CASSFLLNYRLAGNEQFF. CDR3 sequence (DNA): TGTGCCAGCAGTTTCTTGTTAAACTATCGACTAGCGGGGAATGAGCAGTTCTTC.

The chain has TRBV4-1 and TRBJ1-4; TRBD1 is a possible D gene (6 bases). V gave up 4 bases and J gave up 3 bases, with 15 bases separating them. The V gene's germline CDR1 is MGHRA and CDR2 YSYEKL. The length of the CDR3 is 16 residues. The CDR3 here is CASSLKQDSANEKLFF. CDR3 DNA sequence: TGCGCCAGCAGCCTAAAGCAGGACAGCGCTAATGAAAAACTGTTTTTT.

The chain carries TRBV7-9 and TRBJ2-7, with TRBD2 as a possible D gene (5 bases). The germline gives CDR1 SEHNR, CDR2 FQNEAQ (reference sequence). The CDR3 loop spans 13 amino acids. Between the trimmed V and J ends, which lost 3 bases and 3 bases, there was a span of 9 bases. CDR3 sequence reads: CASSFEGVYEQYF. Written as DNA, the CDR3 is TGTGCCAGCAGCTTTGAGGGAGTCTACGAGCAGTACTTC.